These T cell receptor beta chains were read from a single sample in a study of breast tumors, draining lymph nodes, adjacent tissues. One entry per CDR3 protein, called by TCRdb with MiXCR from the multiplex PCR reads. The sample includes roughly 260,000 distinct CDR3 sequences, roughly 30% seen only once; the top ten take about 1.2%. The sample taken for sequencing was axillary lymph node tissue. The receptors shown here come from a female donor with breast cancer. Some clones in this sample may be carry-over from other donors' samples. CDR3s include the opening cysteine and the closing phenylalanine or tryptophan. The order of the fields is CDR3 DNA, CDR3 protein, clone size, D gene, V gene, J gene. A D gene is named only where the DNA matches it firmly. The listing skips clone size in some rows; elsewhere it reads once, few, many or a size class.

DNA: TGTGCCAGTAGTATAGAGGGGACAGGGGTGCGTGGGGCCAACGTCCCGACTTTC
CDR3: CASSIEGTGVRGANVPTF
size: .
D: TRBD1
V: TRBV19
J: TRBJ2-6

DNA: TGTGCCAGCAGTCGGAACTCCTACAATGAGCAGTTCTTC
CDR3: CASSRNSYNEQFF
size: many
D: .
V: TRBV6-1
J: TRBJ2-1

DNA: TGTGCCAGCAGCCAAGAAAGGCAGAGTGAAAAACTGTTTTTT
CDR3: CASSQERQSEKLFF
size: many
D: .
V: TRBV3-1
J: TRBJ1-4

DNA: TGTGCCAGCAGCCCTAGAGACAGACCTATGCGCTACACCTTC
CDR3: CASSPRDRPMRYTF
size: .
D: .
V: TRBV7-2
J: TRBJ1-2

DNA: TGTGCCAGCAGTTTTGTTACTAGTTCCTTGAATGAGCAGTTCTTC
CDR3: CASSFVTSSLNEQFF
size: many
D: .
V: TRBV12-3/TRBV12-4
J: TRBJ2-1

DNA: TGTCCCAGCAGCCAAGGAGCGGGAGGGCCGGGGGATGAGCAGTTCTTC
CDR3: CPSSQGAGGPGDEQFF
size: once
D: TRBD2
V: TRBV3-1
J: TRBJ2-1

DNA: TGCAGTGCTAGTGCGGCAGATACGCAGTATTTT
CDR3: CSASAADTQYF
size: many
D: .
V: TRBV20-1
J: TRBJ2-3

DNA: TGTGCCAGCAGTGACGATCAGCTGCGTGAAAAACTGTTTTTT
CDR3: CASSDDQLREKLFF
size: many
D: .
V: TRBV25-1
J: TRBJ1-4

DNA: TGTGCCAGCAGCCCGCAGCAAAGAGAGACCCAGTACTTC
CDR3: CASSPQQRETQYF
size: many
D: .
V: TRBV6-6
J: TRBJ2-5

DNA: TGTGCCAGCAGTTTATCCGGTCAGGGCTTCTATGGCTACACCTTC
CDR3: CASSLSGQGFYGYTF
size: many
D: .
V: TRBV6-5
J: TRBJ1-2

DNA: TGTGCCAGCTCACCACCGGGGCGGGAAGTCAATGAGCAGTTCTTC
CDR3: CASSPPGREVNEQFF
size: .
D: .
V: TRBV18
J: TRBJ2-1

DNA: TGTGCCAGCAGACGACTGGGGCCCGGGGAGCTGTTTTTT
CDR3: CASRRLGPGELFF
size: many
D: .
V: TRBV6-6
J: TRBJ2-2

DNA: TGTGCCACCAGTGATTTGTCGGGAGCGGCCAATGAGCAGTTCTTC
CDR3: CATSDLSGAANEQFF
size: many
D: .
V: TRBV24-1
J: TRBJ2-1

DNA: TGTGCCACGGGCCCCGGGAGACTGGGAGAGCAGTACTTC
CDR3: CATGPGRLGEQYF
size: many
D: .
V: TRBV15
J: TRBJ2-7

DNA: TGTGCCAGCAGCCTCGGCCGGACGGCGTACCAAGGGACCCAGTACTTC
CDR3: CASSLGRTAYQGTQYF
size: .
D: .
V: TRBV7-9
J: TRBJ2-5

DNA: TGCAGTGCTAGAGACCCCGGCAGGGGCGTCTACGAGCAGTACTTC
CDR3: CSARDPGRGVYEQYF
size: many
D: .
V: TRBV20-1
J: TRBJ2-7

DNA: TGTGCTAGTGGGGGGTGGAGGACAGGCAATGAGCAGTTCTTC
CDR3: CASGGWRTGNEQFF
size: many
D: TRBD1
V: TRBV12-5
J: TRBJ2-1

DNA: TGCGCCAGCAGCCAACCCAGACTAGCGGGTCTGAACGAGCAGTACTTC
CDR3: CASSQPRLAGLNEQYF
size: many
D: TRBD2
V: TRBV5-1
J: TRBJ2-7

DNA: TGTGCCAGCAGCTTGGCGGGACAGGGAATCTACGGCTACACCTTC
CDR3: CASSLAGQGIYGYTF
size: many
D: TRBD1
V: TRBV5-4
J: TRBJ1-2

DNA: TGCGCCAGCAGCTTGGAGGTCATGAACACTGAAGCTTTCTTT
CDR3: CASSLEVMNTEAFF
size: .
D: .
V: TRBV5-1
J: TRBJ1-1

DNA: TGTGCTAGAATGTTAGGGGCGTCTGGCTACACCTTC
CDR3: CARMLGASGYTF
size: .
D: .
V: TRBV25-1
J: TRBJ1-2

DNA: TGTGCCAGCAGCCAAGAATTAGGGACGGGTCACTACGAGCAGTACTTC
CDR3: CASSQELGTGHYEQYF
size: many
D: .
V: TRBV4-2
J: TRBJ2-7

DNA: TGTGCCACCAGTGGGGGAGCTAACTATGGCTACACCTTC
CDR3: CATSGGANYGYTF
size: many
D: .
V: TRBV24-1
J: TRBJ1-2

DNA: TGTGCCACCAGCAGAGATCCTAAGGGACGGGGCGAAAAACTGTTTTTT
CDR3: CATSRDPKGRGEKLFF
size: many
D: .
V: TRBV15
J: TRBJ1-4

DNA: TGTGCCACCAGCAGGGGCGCTGATACCTTAAGAAACATTCAGTACTTC
CDR3: CATSRGADTLRNIQYF
size: .
D: .
V: TRBV15
J: TRBJ2-4

DNA: TGTGCCAGCAGTTCAGCAGGGAACTACGAGCAGTACTTC
CDR3: CASSSAGNYEQYF
size: .
D: .
V: TRBV28
J: TRBJ2-7

DNA: TGTGCCAGCAGCTCTAGCGGGGGGACCTACAATGAGCAGTTCTTC
CDR3: CASSSSGGTYNEQFF
size: many
D: TRBD2
V: TRBV7-9
J: TRBJ2-1

DNA: TGCGCCAGCAGCCCCCGGTCCAACACAGATACGCAGTATTTT
CDR3: CASSPRSNTDTQYF
size: many
D: .
V: TRBV5-1
J: TRBJ2-3

DNA: TGTGCCAGCAGCTTCCGAGGGTTGGACGAGCAGTACTTC
CDR3: CASSFRGLDEQYF
size: many
D: .
V: TRBV7-9
J: TRBJ2-7

DNA: TGCAGTGCTAGAAGGGCTAGCAGCACAGCTACGCAGTATTTT
CDR3: CSARRASSTATQYF
size: .
D: .
V: TRBV20-1
J: TRBJ2-3

DNA: TGTGCCAGCCTCCAGGACTCCTACAATGAGCAGTTCTTC
CDR3: CASLQDSYNEQFF
size: many
D: .
V: TRBV2
J: TRBJ2-1

DNA: TGCGCCAGCAGCCAGGTTCGTGGGGCGGGAGTCTACGAGCAGTACTTC
CDR3: CASSQVRGAGVYEQYF
size: many
D: TRBD2
V: TRBV4-1
J: TRBJ2-7

DNA: TGTGCCAGCAGCCCTGCAGGGCCAAGCGCCAATGAGCAGTTCTTC
CDR3: CASSPAGPSANEQFF
size: many
D: .
V: TRBV9
J: TRBJ2-1

DNA: TGTGCCAGCAGCTTGGAAGGAGGGAACACCGGGGAGCTGTTTTTT
CDR3: CASSLEGGNTGELFF
size: .
D: .
V: TRBV5-4
J: TRBJ2-2

DNA: TGTGCCACCAGTGCCCAGATAGTTAATCAGCCCCAGCATTTT
CDR3: CATSAQIVNQPQHF
size: many
D: .
V: TRBV24-1
J: TRBJ1-5

DNA: TGTGCCTGGAGTGTAATCCGGGGAAACACCATATATTTT
CDR3: CAWSVIRGNTIYF
size: .
D: .
V: TRBV30
J: TRBJ1-3